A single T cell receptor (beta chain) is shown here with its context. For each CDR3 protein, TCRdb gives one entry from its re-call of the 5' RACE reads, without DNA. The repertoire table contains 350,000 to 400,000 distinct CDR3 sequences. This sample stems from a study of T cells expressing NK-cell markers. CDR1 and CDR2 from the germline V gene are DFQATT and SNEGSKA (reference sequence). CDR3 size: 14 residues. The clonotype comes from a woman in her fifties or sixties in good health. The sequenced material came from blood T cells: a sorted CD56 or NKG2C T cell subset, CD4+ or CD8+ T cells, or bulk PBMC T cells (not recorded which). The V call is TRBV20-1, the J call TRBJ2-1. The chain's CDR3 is CSASGLDSYNEQFF.